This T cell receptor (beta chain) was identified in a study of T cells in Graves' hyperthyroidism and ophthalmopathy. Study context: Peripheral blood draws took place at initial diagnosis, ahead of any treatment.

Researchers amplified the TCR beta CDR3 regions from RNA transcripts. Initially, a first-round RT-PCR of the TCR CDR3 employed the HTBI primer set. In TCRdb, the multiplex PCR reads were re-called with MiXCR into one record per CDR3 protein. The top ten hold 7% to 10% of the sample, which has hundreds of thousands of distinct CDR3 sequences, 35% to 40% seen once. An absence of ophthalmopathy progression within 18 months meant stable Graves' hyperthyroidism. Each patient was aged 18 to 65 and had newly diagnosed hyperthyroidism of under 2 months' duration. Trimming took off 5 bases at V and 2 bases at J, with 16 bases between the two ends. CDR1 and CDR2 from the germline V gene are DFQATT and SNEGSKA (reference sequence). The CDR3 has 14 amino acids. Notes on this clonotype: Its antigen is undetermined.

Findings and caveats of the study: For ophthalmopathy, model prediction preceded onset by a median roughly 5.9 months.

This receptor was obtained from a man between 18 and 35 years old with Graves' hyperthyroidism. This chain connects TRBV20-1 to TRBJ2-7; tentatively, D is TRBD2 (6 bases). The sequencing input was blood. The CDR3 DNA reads TGCAGTGCTCCCTTCATCGGGGGAACCTACGAGCAGTACTTC. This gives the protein CSAPFIGGTYEQYF.